This T cell receptor beta chain was recorded in a study of beta chain features in type 1 diabetes. Study-level findings and limits: Comparison showed that naive, central memory and Treg TCRB repertoires appeared more similar among patients than among healthy donors. Any PCR bias toward short templates would affect both groups alike.

This CDR3 has 16 amino acids. The V end was cut by 4 bases, the J end by 5 bases, with 21 bases between. CDR1 and CDR2 from the germline V gene are SGHNT and YYREEE (reference sequence). This clone was observed a few times. Its antigen is not known. Expressed TCRB transcripts were sequenced, since all the RNA that had been isolated was reverse transcribed. Assay: immunoSEQ multiplex PCR; the TCRdb copy retains only in-frame clones and omits some. The sample shows about 220,000 clones, roughly 11% of them seen only once. V is TRBV5-4 and J is TRBJ2-5; D possibly matches TRBD1 or TRBD2 (5 bases each). This TCR was sampled from a young man in good health. Sequencing input: central memory CD4+ T cells from blood. The CDR3 coding sequence is TGTGCCAGCAGCGCGGACTCAGAGGGGCGGTGGGAGACCCAGTACTTC. It translates to CASSADSEGRWETQYF.